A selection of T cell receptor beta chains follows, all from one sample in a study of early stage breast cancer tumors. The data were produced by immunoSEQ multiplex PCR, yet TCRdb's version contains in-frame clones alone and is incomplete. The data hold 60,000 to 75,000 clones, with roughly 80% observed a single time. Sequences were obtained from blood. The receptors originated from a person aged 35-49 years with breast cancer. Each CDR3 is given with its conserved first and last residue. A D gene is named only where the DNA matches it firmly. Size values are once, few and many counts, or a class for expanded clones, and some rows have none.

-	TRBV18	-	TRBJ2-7	TGTGCCAGCTCACCAGTACAGGGAGGGGGCGAGCAGTACTTC	CASSPVQGGGEQYF
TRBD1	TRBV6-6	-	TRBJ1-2	TGTGCCAGCAGTTACCAGCGGGACAGGGCAGCTGGCTACACCTTC	CASSYQRDRAAGYTF
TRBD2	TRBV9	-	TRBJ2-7	TGTGCCAGCAGCGTAGAAGCGGGAGGGCCCTACGAGCAGTACTTC	CASSVEAGGPYEQYF
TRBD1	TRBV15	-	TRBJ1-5	TGTGCCACCAGCGGAATCCCCCGGGACAGGGCCTTCCTTAGCAATCAGCCCCAGCATTTT	CATSGIPRDRAFLSNQPQHF
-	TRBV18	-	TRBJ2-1	TGTGCCAGCTCACCACCAGAAAATGAGCAGTTCTTC	CASSPPENEQFF
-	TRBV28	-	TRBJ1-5	TGTGCCAGCAGTTTAATGACAGAGGCTCAGCCCCAGCATTTT	CASSLMTEAQPQHF
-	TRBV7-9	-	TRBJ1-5	TGTGCCAGCAGCTTAGTTGCGGGACAGCCCCAGCATTTT	CASSLVAGQPQHF
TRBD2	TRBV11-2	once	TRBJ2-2	TGTGCCTCAGCAGGTGGGGCGGGAGAGGTGCGGGAGCTGTTTTTT	CASAGGAGEVRELFF
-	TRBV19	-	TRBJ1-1	TGTGCCAGCGTCCCCCCCCCTGGGCGGGTGAACACTGAAGCTTTCTTT	CASVPPPGRVNTEAFF
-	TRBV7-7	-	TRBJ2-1	TGTGCTAGCGGCCCTACGGGGGCTACGGCGGGTGAGCAGTTCTTC	CASGPTGATAGEQFF
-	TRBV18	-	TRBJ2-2	TGTGCCAGCTCACCAGGTTTTGGCACCGGGGAGCTGTTTTTT	CASSPGFGTGELFF
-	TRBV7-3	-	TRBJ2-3	TGTGCCAGCAGCCCACGGGCGGGCGGGACCACAGATACGCAGTATTTT	CASSPRAGGTTDTQYF
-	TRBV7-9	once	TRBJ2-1	TGTGCCAGCAGCGACATGCCCCCCAGCGTCAGCAATGAGCAGTTCTTC	CASSDMPPSVSNEQFF
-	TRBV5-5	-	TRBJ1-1	TGTGCCAGCAGCACCGCTCGGGCGAACACTGAAGCTTTCTTT	CASSTARANTEAFF
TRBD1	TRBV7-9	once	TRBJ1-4	TGTGCCAGCAGCTGGGGACAGGGGGTCGAAAAACTGTTTTTT	CASSWGQGVEKLFF
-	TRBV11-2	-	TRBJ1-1	TGTGCCAGCAGCTTGGGGTTGAACACTGAAGCTTTCTTT	CASSLGLNTEAFF
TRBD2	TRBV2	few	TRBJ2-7	TGTGCCAGCAGGGCCCCTAGCGGGAGGGCCGAGCAGTACTTC	CASRAPSGRAEQYF
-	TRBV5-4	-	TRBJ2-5	TGTGCCAGCAGCTTGGACATTTACCAAGAGACCCAGTACTTC	CASSLDIYQETQYF
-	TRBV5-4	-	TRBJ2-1	TGTGCCAGCAGCTCCGGACTATCTGGGAATGAGCAGTTCTTC	CASSSGLSGNEQFF
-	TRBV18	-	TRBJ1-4	TGTGCCAGCTCGAGGGCAGGGCCTAATGAAAAACTGTTTTTT	CASSRAGPNEKLFF
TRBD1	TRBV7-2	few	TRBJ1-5	TGTGCCAGCAGCCCAGACAGGGCGCTTCAGCCCCAGCATTTT	CASSPDRALQPQHF
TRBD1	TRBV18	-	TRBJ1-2	TGTGCCAGCTCACCACAAGGGGACAGGGGCTATGGCTACACCTTC	CASSPQGDRGYGYTF
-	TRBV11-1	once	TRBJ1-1	TGTGCCAGCAGAGGTCAAACGAGGGGCACTGAAGCTTTCTTT	CASRGQTRGTEAFF
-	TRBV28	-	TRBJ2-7	TGTGCCAGCAGTTTAAAAGCCGGCTCCTACGAGCAGTACTTC	CASSLKAGSYEQYF
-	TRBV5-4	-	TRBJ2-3	TGTGCCAGCAGCTTGGCCTGGTCGGATACGCAGTATTTT	CASSLAWSDTQYF
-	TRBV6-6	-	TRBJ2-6	TGTGCCAGCAGTAGAGGGGCTGGGGCCAACGTCCTGACTTTC	CASSRGAGANVLTF
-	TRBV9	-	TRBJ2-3	TGTGCCAGCAGCTTAAGGACCGTTAGCACAGATACGCAGTATTTT	CASSLRTVSTDTQYF